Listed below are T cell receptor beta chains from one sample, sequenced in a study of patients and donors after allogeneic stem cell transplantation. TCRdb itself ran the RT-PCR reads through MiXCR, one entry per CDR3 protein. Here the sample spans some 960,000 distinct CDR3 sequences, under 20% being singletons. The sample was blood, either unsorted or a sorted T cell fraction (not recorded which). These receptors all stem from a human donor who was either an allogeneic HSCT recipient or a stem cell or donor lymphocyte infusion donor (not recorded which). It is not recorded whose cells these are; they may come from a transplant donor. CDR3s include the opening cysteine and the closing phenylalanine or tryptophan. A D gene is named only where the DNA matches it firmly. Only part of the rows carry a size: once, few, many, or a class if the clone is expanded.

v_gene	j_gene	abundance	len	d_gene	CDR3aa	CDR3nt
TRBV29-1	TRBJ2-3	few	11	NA	CSAGAEDTQYF	TGCAGCGCCGGGGCGGAAGATACGCAGTATTTT
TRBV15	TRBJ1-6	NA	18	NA	CATSRALLTSLGNSPLHF	TGTGCCACCAGCAGAGCCCTCCTTACCTCCCTGGGGAATTCACCCCTCCACTTT
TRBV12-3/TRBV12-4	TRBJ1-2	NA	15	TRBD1	CASSRGTGGIYGYTF	TGTGCCAGCAGCCGAGGGACAGGGGGCATCTATGGCTACACCTTC
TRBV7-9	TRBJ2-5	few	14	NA	CASSLEQGRETQYF	TGTGCCAGCAGCTTAGAACAGGGAAGAGAGACCCAGTACTTC
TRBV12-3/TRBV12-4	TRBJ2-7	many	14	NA	CASSLRRYSYEQYF	TGTGCCAGCAGTTTAAGGCGGTACTCCTACGAGCAGTACTTC
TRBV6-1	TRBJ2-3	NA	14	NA	CASSTPGSTDTQYF	TGTGCCAGCAGTACCCCGGGTAGCACAGATACGCAGTATTTT
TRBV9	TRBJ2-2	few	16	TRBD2	CASSVSGASYTGELFF	TGTGCCAGCAGCGTTAGCGGGGCTAGCTACACCGGGGAGCTGTTTTTT
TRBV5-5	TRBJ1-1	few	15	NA	CASRLAGTQNTEAFF	TGTGCCAGCAGGTTAGCCGGGACACAGAACACTGAAGCTTTCTTT
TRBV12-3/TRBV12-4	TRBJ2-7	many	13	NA	CASSSTQGLEQYF	TGTGCCAGCAGTTCCACGCAGGGACTCGAGCAGTACTTC
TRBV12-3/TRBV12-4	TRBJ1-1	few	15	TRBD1	CASSQRDRGRTEAFF	TGTGCCAGCAGCCAAAGGGACAGGGGGCGCACTGAAGCTTTCTTT
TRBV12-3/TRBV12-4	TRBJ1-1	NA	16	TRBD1	CASSPRDRVMNTEAFF	TGTGCCAGCAGTCCCCGGGACAGGGTCATGAACACTGAAGCTTTCTTT
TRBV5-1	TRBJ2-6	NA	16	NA	CASSLDMGSGANVLTF	TGCGCCAGCAGCTTGGATATGGGCTCTGGGGCCAACGTCCTGACTTTC
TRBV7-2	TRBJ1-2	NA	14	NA	CASSIDGGDFGYTF	TGTGCCAGCAGCATAGACGGGGGCGATTTTGGCTACACCTTC
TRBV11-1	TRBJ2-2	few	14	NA	CASSLAQVPGELFF	TGTGCCAGCAGCTTAGCACAGGTGCCCGGGGAGCTGTTTTTT
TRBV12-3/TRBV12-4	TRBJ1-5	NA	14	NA	CASSRDPPGQPQHF	TGTGCCAGCAGTCGGGACCCTCCTGGGCAGCCCCAGCATTTT
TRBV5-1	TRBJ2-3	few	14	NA	CASSWTSSTDTQYF	TGCGCCAGCAGCTGGACAAGTAGCACAGATACGCAGTATTTT
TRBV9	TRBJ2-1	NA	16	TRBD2	CASSLGGSGRLDEQFF	TGTGCCAGCAGCCTGGGGGGAAGCGGGAGGTTGGATGAGCAGTTCTTC
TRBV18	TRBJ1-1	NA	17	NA	CASSPPGTGQGQSEAFF	TGTGCCAGCTCACCGCCGGGGACGGGTCAGGGACAATCTGAAGCTTTCTTT
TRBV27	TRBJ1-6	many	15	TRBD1	CASSPGQVYNSPLHF	TGTGCCAGCAGTCCTGGACAGGTCTATAATTCACCCCTCCACTTT
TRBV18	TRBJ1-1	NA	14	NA	CASSAGAVNTEAFF	TGTGCCAGCTCAGCGGGGGCGGTGAACACTGAAGCTTTCTTT
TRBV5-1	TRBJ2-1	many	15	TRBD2	CASSSRLAGGNEQFF	TGCGCCAGCAGCTCCCGACTAGCGGGAGGGAATGAGCAGTTCTTC
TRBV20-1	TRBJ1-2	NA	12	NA	CSARHPRVGYTF	TGCAGTGCTAGACACCCCAGGGTGGGCTACACCTTC
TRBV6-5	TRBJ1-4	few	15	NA	CASSSRGRTNEKLFF	TGTGCCAGCAGTTCCAGGGGACGGACTAATGAAAAACTGTTTTTT
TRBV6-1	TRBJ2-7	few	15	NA	CASGETGTIIYEQYF	TGTGCCAGCGGAGAGACCGGGACCATCATCTACGAGCAGTACTTC
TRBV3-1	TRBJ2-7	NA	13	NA	CASSHTANYEQYF	TGTGCCAGCAGCCACACGGCCAACTACGAGCAGTACTTC
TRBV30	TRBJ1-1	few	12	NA	CAWSVGGREAFF	TGTGCCTGGAGTGTGGGTGGAAGGGAAGCTTTCTTT
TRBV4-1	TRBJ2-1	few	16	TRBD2	CASSRVASGRGDEQFF	TGCGCCAGCAGCCGAGTTGCTAGCGGGAGGGGGGATGAGCAGTTCTTC
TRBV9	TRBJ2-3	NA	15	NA	CASNGAGAYTDTQYF	TGTGCCAGCAACGGGGCGGGGGCCTACACAGATACGCAGTATTTT
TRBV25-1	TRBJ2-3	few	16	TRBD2	CASSDGREGRTDTQYF	TGTGCCAGCAGTGACGGTAGGGAGGGCCGCACAGATACGCAGTATTTT
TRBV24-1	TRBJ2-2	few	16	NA	CATSDRTLRGTGELFF	TGTGCCACCAGTGATCGGACTCTAAGGGGGACCGGGGAGCTGTTTTTT
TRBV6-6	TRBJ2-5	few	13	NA	CAGRGDSQETQYF	TGTGCCGGCCGAGGAGACAGCCAAGAGACCCAGTACTTC
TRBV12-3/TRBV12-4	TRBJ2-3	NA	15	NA	CASSPKDIIADTQYF	TGTGCCAGCAGTCCGAAGGACATAATAGCAGATACGCAGTATTTT
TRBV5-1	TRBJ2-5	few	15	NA	CASSLSGPNQETQYF	TGCGCCAGCAGCTTATCCGGACCGAACCAAGAGACCCAGTACTTC
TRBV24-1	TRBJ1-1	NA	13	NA	CATSPRGRTEAFF	TGTGCCACCAGTCCCCGTGGACGGACAGAAGCTTTCTTT
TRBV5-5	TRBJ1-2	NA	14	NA	CASSRDSQQYGYTF	TGTGCCAGCAGCCGGGACTCCCAGCAGTATGGCTACACCTTC
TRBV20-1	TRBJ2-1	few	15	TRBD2	CSARTSGAPYNEQFF	TGCAGTGCTAGGACTAGCGGGGCCCCCTACAATGAGCAGTTCTTC
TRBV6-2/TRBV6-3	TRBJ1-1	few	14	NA	CASRSAGWGTEAFF	TGTGCCAGCAGGTCAGCGGGCTGGGGCACTGAAGCTTTCTTT
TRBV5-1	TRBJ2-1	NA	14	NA	CASSLTFLGNEQFF	TGCGCCAGCAGCTTGACATTCCTGGGGAATGAGCAGTTCTTC
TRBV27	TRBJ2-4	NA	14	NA	CASSPMRAKNIQYF	TGTGCCAGCAGTCCGATGAGAGCCAAAAACATTCAGTACTTC
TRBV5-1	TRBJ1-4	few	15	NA	CASSLEGTGREKLFF	TGCGCCAGCAGCTTGGAGGGGACCGGTAGGGAAAAACTGTTTTTT
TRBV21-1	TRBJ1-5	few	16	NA	CASFTRGPNSNQPQHF	TGTGCCAGCTTCACGAGGGGGCCTAATAGCAATCAGCCCCAGCATTTT
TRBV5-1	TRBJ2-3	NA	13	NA	CASSAGGSDTQYF	TGCGCCAGCAGCGCCGGGGGTTCAGATACGCAGTATTTT
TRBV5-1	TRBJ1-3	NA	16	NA	CASSLGDGGSGNTIYF	TGCGCCAGCAGCTTGGGGGACGGAGGCTCTGGAAACACCATATATTTT
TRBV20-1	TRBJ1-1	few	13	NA	CSASISGNTEAFF	TGCAGTGCTAGCATCAGTGGGAACACTGAAGCTTTCTTT
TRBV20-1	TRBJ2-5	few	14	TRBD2	CSARRLALTETQYF	TGCAGTGCTAGAAGACTAGCGCTGACCGAGACCCAGTACTTC
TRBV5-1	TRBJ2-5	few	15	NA	CASSSEAGTQETQYF	TGCGCCAGCAGCTCGGAGGCGGGGACCCAAGAGACCCAGTACTTC
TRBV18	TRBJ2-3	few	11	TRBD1	CGTGSTDTQYF	TGTGGGACAGGGTCCACAGATACGCAGTATTTT
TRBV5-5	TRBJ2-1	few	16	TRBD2	CASSVSGTRAYNEQFF	TGTGCCAGCAGCGTTTCCGGGACTAGAGCCTACAATGAGCAGTTCTTC
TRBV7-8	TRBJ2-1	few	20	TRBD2	CASSFLTSGSAQSSYNEQFF	TGTGCCAGCAGCTTCTTGACTAGCGGGAGCGCCCAGAGCTCCTACAATGAGCAGTTCTTC
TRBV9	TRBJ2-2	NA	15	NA	CASSATGKNTGELFF	TGTGCCAGCAGCGCAACAGGGAAAAACACCGGGGAGCTGTTTTTT
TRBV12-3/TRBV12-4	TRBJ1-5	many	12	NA	CASSIHGQPQHF	TGTGCCAGCAGTATCCACGGGCAGCCCCAGCATTTT
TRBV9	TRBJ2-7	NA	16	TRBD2	CASSVSASGSSYEQYF	TGTGCCAGCAGCGTAAGCGCTAGCGGGAGCTCCTACGAGCAGTACTTC